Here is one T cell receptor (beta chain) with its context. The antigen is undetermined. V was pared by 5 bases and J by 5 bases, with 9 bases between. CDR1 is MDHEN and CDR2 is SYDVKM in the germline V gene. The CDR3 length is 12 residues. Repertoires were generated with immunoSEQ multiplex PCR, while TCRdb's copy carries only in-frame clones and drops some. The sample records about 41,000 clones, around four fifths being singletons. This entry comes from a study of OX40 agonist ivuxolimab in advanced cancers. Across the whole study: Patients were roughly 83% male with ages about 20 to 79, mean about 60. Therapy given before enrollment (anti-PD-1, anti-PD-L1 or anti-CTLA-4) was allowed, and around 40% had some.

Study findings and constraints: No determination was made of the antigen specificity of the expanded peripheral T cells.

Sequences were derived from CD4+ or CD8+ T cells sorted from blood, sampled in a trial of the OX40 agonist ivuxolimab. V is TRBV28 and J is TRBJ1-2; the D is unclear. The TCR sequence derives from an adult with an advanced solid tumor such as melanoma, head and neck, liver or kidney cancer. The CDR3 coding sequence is TGTGCCAGCAGTGACATGATTTATGGCTACACCTTC. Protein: CASSDMIYGYTF.